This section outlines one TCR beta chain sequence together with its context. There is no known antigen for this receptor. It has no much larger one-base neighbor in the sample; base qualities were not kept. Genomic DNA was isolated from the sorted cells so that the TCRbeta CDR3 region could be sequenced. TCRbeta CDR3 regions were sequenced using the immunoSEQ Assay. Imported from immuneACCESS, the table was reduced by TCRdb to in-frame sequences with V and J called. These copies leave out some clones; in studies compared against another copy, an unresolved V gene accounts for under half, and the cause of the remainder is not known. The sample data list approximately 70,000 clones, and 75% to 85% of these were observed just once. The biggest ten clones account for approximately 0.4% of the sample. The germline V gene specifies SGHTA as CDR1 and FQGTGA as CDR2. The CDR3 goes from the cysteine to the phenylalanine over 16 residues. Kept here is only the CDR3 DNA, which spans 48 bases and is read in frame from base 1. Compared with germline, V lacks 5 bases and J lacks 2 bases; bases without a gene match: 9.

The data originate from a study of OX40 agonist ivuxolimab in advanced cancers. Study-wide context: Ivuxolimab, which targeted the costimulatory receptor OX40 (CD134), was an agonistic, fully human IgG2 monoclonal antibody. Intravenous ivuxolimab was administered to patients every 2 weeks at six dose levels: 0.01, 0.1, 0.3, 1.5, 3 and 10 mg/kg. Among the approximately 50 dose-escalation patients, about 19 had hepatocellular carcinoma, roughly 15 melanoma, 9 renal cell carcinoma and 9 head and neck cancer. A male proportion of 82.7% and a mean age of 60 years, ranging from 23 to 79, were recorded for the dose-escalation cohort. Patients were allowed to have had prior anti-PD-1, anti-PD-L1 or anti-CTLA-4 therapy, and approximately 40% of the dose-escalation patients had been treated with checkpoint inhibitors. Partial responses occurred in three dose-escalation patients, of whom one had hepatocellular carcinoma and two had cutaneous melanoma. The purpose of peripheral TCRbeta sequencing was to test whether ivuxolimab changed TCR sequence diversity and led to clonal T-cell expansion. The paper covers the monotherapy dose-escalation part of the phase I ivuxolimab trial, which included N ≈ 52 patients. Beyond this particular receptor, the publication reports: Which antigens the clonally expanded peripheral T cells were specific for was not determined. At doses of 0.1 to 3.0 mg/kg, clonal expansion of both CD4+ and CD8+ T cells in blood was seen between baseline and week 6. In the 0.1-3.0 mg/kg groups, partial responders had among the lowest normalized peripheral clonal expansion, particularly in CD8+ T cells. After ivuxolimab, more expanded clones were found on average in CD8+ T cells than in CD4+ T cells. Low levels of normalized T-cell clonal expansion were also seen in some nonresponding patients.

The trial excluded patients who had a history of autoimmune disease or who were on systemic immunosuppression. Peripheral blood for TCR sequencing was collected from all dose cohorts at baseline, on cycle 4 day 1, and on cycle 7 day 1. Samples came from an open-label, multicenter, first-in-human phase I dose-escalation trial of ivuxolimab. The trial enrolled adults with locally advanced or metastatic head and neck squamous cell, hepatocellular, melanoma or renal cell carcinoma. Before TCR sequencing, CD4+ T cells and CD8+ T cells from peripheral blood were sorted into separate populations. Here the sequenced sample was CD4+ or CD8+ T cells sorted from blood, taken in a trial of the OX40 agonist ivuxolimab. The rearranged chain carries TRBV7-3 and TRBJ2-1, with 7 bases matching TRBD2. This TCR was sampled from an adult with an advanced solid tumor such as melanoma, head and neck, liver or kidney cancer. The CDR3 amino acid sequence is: CASSPRRGGPYNEQFF. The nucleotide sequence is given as TGTGCCAGCAGCCCGCGGCGGGGAGGGCCCTACAATGAGCAGTTCTTC. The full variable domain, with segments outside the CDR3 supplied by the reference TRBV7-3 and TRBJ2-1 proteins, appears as GAGVSQTPSNKVTEKGKYVELRCDPISGHTALYWYRQSLGQGPEFLIYFQGTGAADDSGLPNDRFFAVRPEGSVSTLKIQRTERGDSAVYLCASSPRRGGPYNEQFFGPGTRLTVL.